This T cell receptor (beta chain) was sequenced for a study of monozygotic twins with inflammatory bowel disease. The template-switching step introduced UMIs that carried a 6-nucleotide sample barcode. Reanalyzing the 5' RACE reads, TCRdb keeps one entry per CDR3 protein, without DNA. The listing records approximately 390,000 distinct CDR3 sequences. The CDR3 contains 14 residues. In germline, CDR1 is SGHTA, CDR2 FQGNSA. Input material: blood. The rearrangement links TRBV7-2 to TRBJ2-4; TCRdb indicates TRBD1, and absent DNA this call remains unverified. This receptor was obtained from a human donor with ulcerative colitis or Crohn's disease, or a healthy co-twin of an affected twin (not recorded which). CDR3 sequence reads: CASSSTGVKNIQYF.